These 10 T cell receptor beta chains came from one sample sequenced in a study of identical twins' blood T cells. From the 5' RACE reads, TCRdb called clonotypes with MiXCR, one entry per CDR3 protein. The data hold 350,000 to 400,000 distinct CDR3 sequences, with 28% observed a single time. Sequencing used PBMCs. The receptors were gathered from a woman aged 18-49 years in good health.

The genes are TRBV6-2 or TRBV6-3 and TRBJ1-1; D unresolved. Trimming took off 5 bases at V and 0 bases at J, with 10 bases between the two ends. Germline CDR1 MNHEY, CDR2 SVGEGT. The CDR3 extends over 14 amino acids. CDR3 sequence: CASSLWRLNTEAFF. In DNA form, the CDR3 reads TGTGCCAGCAGTCTCTGGCGGCTGAACACTGAAGCTTTCTTT.

Ten or more counts support this clonotype. The rearrangement uses TRBV29-1 and TRBJ1-1; D is unclear. This CDR3 has 15 amino acids. V lost 4 bases, J lost 1 base, and 16 bases lay in between. CDR1 is SQVTM and CDR2 is ANQGSEA in the germline V gene. The CDR3 sequence is CSVGRPLVKNTEAFF. In DNA, the CDR3 is TGCAGCGTTGGGAGGCCGCTAGTAAAGAACACTGAAGCTTTCTTT.

V gene TRBV12-3 or TRBV12-4 combines with J gene TRBJ1-3; D perhaps matches TRBD1 (5 bases). V was shortened by 6 bases and J by 6 bases, with 18 bases between the two germline ends. CDR3 size: 15 residues. CDR3 sequence (DNA): TGTGCCAGCAGCCTCGGGGGTCGCAAAATAAACACCATATATTTT. Amino acids: CASSLGGRKINTIYF.

The table lists this clonotype with a few counts. The chain combines TRBV27 with TRBJ2-7, with D hard to call. The CDR3 runs to 14 residues. Germline assignment: CDR1 MNHEY and CDR2 SMNVEV (reference sequence). The V and J ends lost 1 base and 0 bases respectively, with 7 bases between them. The CDR3 DNA is TGTGCCAGCAGTTTATTCGTCTACTCCTACGAGCAGTACTTC. It codes for CASSLFVYSYEQYF.

V and J are TRBV20-1 and TRBJ2-7; 8 nucleotides line up with TRBD2. The CDR3 totals 15 residues. Looked up from germline, CDR1 is DFQATT and CDR2 is SNEGSKA (reference sequence). The J segment lost 0 bases and the V segment lost 4 bases, leaving 8 bases of the junction unmatched. CDR3 loop: CSATLSGSPSYEQYF. CDR3 coding DNA: TGCAGTGCTACCCTGAGCGGGAGCCCCTCCTACGAGCAGTACTTC.

The genes are TRBV29-1 and TRBJ1-1, with TRBD1 identical over 10 bases. The CDR3 runs to 13 residues. Losses at the gene ends were 7 bases for V and 5 bases for J; bases not matched to a gene: 7. Looked up from germline, CDR1 is SQVTM and CDR2 is ANQGSEA. The CDR3 loop reads CSARDRGSTEAFF. For the CDR3, the DNA is TGCAGCGCCCGGGACAGGGGATCAACTGAAGCTTTCTTT.

V usage is TRBV6-2 or TRBV6-3 and J usage is TRBJ1-1; 9 positions match TRBD1. Losses at the gene ends were 6 bases for V and 1 base for J; bases not matched to a gene: 3. CDR1 is MNHEY and CDR2 is SVGEGT in the germline V gene. The CDR3 runs to 14 residues. This chain's CDR3 is CASRTGQGNTEAFF. CDR3 sequence (DNA): TGTGCCAGCAGGACGGGACAGGGGAACACTGAAGCTTTCTTT.

This chain joins TRBV20-1 and TRBJ2-2; D call uncertain. Germline CDR1 DFQATT, CDR2 SNEGSKA (reference sequence). Deletions cut 5 bases from V and 2 bases from J, with 12 bases between. The CDR3 loop spans 14 amino acids. CDR3 protein: CSASGPSNTGELFF. DNA for the CDR3: TGCAGTGCTTCGGGTCCGTCAAACACCGGGGAGCTGTTTTTT.

The chain is built from TRBV5-1 and TRBJ1-5; D uncertain. This CDR3 comprises 15 residues. V lost 5 bases and J lost 5, with 17 bases in between. Germline CDR1 is SGHRS and CDR2 is YFSETQ. The CDR3 DNA is TGCGCCAGCAGATTTGGACCCAAAGCGGATCAGCCCCAGCATTTT. This gives the protein CASRFGPKADQPQHF. Filled out from reference TRBV5-1 and TRBJ1-5, the complete variable domain reads KAGVTQTPRYLIKTRGQQVTLSCSPISGHRSVSWYQQTPGQGLQFLFEYFSETQRNKGNFPGRFSGRQFSNSRSEMNVSTLELGDSALYLCASRFGPKADQPQHFGDGTRLSIL.

There are many counts of this clonotype. The chain uses TRBV2 and TRBJ1-1; D is perhaps TRBD1 (6 bases). V gave up 2 bases and J gave up 0 bases, with 10 bases separating them. The CDR3 is 15 residues long. CDR1 is SNHLY and CDR2 is FYNNEI in the germline V gene. The chain's CDR3 is CASSETQGMNTEAFF. CDR3 nucleotides: TGTGCCAGCAGTGAAACCCAGGGGATGAACACTGAAGCTTTCTTT.